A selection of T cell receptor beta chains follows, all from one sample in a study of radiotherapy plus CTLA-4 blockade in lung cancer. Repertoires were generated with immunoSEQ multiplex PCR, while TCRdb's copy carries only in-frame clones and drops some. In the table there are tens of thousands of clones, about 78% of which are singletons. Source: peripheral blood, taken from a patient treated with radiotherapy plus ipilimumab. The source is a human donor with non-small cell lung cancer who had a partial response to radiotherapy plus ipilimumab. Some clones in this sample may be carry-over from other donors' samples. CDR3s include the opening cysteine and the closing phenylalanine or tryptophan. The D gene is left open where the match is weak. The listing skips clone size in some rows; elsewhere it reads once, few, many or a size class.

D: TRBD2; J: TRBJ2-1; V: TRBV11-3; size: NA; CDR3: CATGTSGPNEQFF; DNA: TGTGCCACCGGGACTAGCGGTCCGAATGAGCAGTTCTTC
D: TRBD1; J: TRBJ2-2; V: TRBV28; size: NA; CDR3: CAGGQVNTGELFF; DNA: TGTGCCGGGGGACAGGTGAACACCGGGGAGCTGTTTTTT
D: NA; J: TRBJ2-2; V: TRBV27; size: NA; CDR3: CATYRAGELFF; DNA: TGTGCCACCTACAGGGCCGGGGAGCTGTTTTTT
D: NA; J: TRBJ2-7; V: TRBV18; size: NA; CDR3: CASSPQAGREEQYF; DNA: TGTGCCAGCTCACCCCAGGCTGGACGGGAGGAGCAGTACTTC
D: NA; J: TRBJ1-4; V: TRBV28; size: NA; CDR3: CAGSRGEKLFF; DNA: TGTGCCGGCAGTAGGGGGGAAAAACTGTTTTTT
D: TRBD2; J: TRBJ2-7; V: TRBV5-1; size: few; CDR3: CASSLIAGASYEQYF; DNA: TGCGCCAGCAGCCTGATAGCGGGGGCGAGCTACGAGCAGTACTTC
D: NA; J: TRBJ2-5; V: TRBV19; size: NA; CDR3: CASSNRDTEETQYF; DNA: TGTGCCAGTAGTAATCGGGACACCGAGGAGACCCAGTACTTC
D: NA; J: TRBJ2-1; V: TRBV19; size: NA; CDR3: CASVRGHHTIGEQFF; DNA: TGTGCCAGTGTTCGGGGACACCACACGATAGGGGAGCAGTTCTTC
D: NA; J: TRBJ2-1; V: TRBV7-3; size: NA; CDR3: CASSRGGFDNEQFF; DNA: TGTGCCAGCAGCCGAGGGGGTTTCGACAATGAGCAGTTCTTC
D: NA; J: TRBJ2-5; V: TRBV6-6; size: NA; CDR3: CASGYGGPETQYF; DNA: TGTGCCAGCGGATACGGGGGGCCTGAGACCCAGTACTTC
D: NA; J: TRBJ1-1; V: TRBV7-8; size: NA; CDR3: CASSLMAIGGNTEAFF; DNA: TGTGCCAGCAGCCTTATGGCCATCGGGGGGAACACTGAAGCTTTCTTT
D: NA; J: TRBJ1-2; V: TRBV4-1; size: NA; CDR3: CASSQGLDKNYGYTF; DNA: TGCGCCAGCAGCCAAGGGTTGGACAAGAACTATGGCTACACCTTC
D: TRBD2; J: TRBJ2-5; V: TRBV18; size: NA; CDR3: CASSPSIAGKETQYF; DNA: TGTGCCAGCTCACCCTCGATAGCGGGGAAAGAGACCCAGTACTTC
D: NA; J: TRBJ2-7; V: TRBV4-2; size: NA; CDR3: CASSHTSGVEQYF; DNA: TGTGCCAGCAGCCATACCTCAGGGGTGGAGCAGTACTTC
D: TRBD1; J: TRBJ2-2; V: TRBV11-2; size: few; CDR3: CASSRITGAPGELFF; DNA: TGTGCCAGCAGCCGAATTACAGGGGCCCCCGGGGAGCTGTTTTTT
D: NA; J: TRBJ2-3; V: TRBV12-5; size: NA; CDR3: CASGPGRGNTDTQYF; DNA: TGTGCTAGTGGCCCGGGGAGGGGGAACACAGATACGCAGTATTTT
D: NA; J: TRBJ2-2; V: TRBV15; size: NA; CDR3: CATSRVLAGELFF; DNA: TGTGCCACCAGCAGAGTCTTAGCCGGGGAGCTGTTTTTT
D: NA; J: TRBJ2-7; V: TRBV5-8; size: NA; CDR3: CASSLGAGPYEQYF; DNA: TGTGCCAGCAGCTTGGGGGCAGGGCCCTACGAGCAGTACTTC
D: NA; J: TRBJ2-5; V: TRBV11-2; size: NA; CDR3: CASSFGPGVETQYF; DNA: TGTGCCAGCAGCTTTGGTCCCGGAGTAGAGACCCAGTACTTC
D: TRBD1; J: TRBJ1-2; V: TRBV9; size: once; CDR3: CASSVGTDYGYTF; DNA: TGTGCCAGCAGCGTGGGGACAGACTATGGCTACACCTTC
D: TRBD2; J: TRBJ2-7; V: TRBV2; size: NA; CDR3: CASNERESSYEQYF; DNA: TGTGCCAGCAATGAGCGGGAAAGCTCCTACGAGCAGTACTTC
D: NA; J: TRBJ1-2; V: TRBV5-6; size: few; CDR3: CASSPTSRGYTF; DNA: TGTGCCAGCAGCCCGACTTCTCGCGGCTACACCTTC
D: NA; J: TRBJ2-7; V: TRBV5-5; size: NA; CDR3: CASSSLFYRGGLNEQYF; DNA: TGTGCCAGCAGCTCCCTTTTTTACAGGGGAGGATTAAACGAGCAGTACTTC
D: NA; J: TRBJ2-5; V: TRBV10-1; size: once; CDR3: CASSELIGGSGTQYF; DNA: TGCGCCAGCAGTGAACTAATAGGTGGCTCGGGGACCCAGTACTTC
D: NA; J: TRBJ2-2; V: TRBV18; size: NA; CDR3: CASSPGRNTGELFF; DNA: TGTGCCAGCTCACCAGGGAGGAACACCGGGGAGCTGTTTTTT
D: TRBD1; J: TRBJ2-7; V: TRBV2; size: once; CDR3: CASSETGTAPYEQYF; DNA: TGTGCCAGCAGTGAAACTGGGACAGCGCCCTACGAGCAGTACTTC
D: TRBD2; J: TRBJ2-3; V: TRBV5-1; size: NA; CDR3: CASSSLAALGTDTQYF; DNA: TGCGCCAGCAGCTCCCTAGCGGCCTTGGGCACAGATACGCAGTATTTT
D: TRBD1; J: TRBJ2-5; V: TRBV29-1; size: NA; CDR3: CSVVTGGASQTQYF; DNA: TGCAGCGTCGTGACAGGGGGCGCTTCTCAGACCCAGTACTTC
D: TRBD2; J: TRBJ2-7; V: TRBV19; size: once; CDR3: CASRLSGRTPEQYF; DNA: TGTGCCAGTAGGTTAAGCGGGAGGACCCCCGAGCAGTACTTC
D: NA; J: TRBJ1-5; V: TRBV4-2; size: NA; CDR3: CASSQTDRRYYSNQPQHF; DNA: TGTGCCAGCAGCCAGACAGACAGGAGATATTATAGCAATCAGCCCCAGCATTTT
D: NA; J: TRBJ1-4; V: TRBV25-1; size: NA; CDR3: CASRTPGEKLFF; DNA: TGTGCCAGCCGGACTCCGGGGGAAAAACTGTTTTTT
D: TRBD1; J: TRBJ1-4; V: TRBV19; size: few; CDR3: CASSDDRVSEKLFF; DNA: TGTGCCAGTAGTGACGACAGGGTTAGTGAAAAACTGTTTTTT
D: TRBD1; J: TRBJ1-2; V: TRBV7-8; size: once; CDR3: CASSLAGGGYGYTF; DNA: TGTGCCAGCAGCTTAGCAGGGGGCGGTTATGGCTACACCTTC
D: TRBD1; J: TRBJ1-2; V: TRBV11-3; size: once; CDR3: CASSLDGGRGDGYTF; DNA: TGTGCCAGCAGCTTAGATGGCGGCAGGGGGGACGGCTACACCTTC
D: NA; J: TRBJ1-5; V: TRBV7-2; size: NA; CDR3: CASSPERNTNQPQHF; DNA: TGTGCCAGCAGCCCGGAGCGGAATACTAATCAGCCCCAGCATTTT
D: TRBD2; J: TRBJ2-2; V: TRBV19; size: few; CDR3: CASGEGNYGGELFF; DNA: TGTGCCAGTGGGGAGGGGAATTATGGCGGGGAGCTGTTTTTT
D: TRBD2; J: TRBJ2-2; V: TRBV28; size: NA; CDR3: CASSSPGLGNTGELFF; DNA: TGTGCCAGCAGTTCCCCTGGACTAGGAAACACCGGGGAGCTGTTTTTT
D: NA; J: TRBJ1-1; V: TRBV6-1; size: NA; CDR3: CASSEVSGGYTEAFF; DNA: TGTGCCAGCAGTGAAGTTTCGGGCGGGTACACTGAAGCTTTCTTT
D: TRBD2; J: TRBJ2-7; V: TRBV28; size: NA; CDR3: CASSRTSGGSDEQYF; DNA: TGTGCCAGCAGCCGGACTAGCGGGGGGTCGGACGAGCAGTACTTC
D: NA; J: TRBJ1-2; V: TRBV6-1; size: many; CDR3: CASSEAEGRSYF; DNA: TGTGCCAGCAGTGAAGCGGAGGGACGGTCCTATTTC
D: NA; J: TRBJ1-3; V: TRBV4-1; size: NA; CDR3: CASSQDLGLRGNTIYF; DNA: TGCGCCAGCAGCCAAGATCTGGGACTGCGGGGAAACACCATATATTTT
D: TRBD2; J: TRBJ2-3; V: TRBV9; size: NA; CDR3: CASSRRGGGQGTSGSYGTQYF; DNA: TGTGCCAGCAGTCGTAGAGGTGGTGGACAGGGGACTAGCGGGAGTTATGGTACGCAGTATTTT
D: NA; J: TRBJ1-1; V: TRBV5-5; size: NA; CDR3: CASSRWNTEAFF; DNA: TGTGCCAGCAGCCGTTGGAACACTGAAGCTTTCTTT
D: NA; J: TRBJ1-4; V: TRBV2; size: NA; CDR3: CASSIRQAINEKLFF; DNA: TGTGCCAGCAGTATACGACAGGCGATAAATGAAAAACTGTTTTTT
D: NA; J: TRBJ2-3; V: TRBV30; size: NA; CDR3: CAWSVEAGGTDTQYF; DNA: TGTGCCTGGAGTGTAGAAGCGGGCGGCACAGATACGCAGTATTTT
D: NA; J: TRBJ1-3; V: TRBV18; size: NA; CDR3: CASSPEAPLDGNTIYF; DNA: TGTGCCAGCTCACCGGAGGCTCCCCTGGACGGAAACACCATATATTTT
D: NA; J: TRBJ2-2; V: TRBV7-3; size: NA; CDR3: CASRKIIADPNTGELFF; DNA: TGTGCCAGCAGAAAAATAATAGCGGATCCGAACACCGGGGAGCTGTTTTTT
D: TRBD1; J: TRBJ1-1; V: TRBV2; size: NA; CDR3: CASQRGRGNTEAFF; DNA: TGTGCCAGCCAGAGGGGGCGCGGAAACACTGAAGCTTTCTTT
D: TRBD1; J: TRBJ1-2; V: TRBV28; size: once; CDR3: CASTTNQGADYGYTF; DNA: TGTGCCAGCACCACCAATCAGGGGGCGGACTATGGCTACACCTTC
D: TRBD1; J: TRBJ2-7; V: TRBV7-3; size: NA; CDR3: CASSLISFPTGGSYNEQYF; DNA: TGTGCCAGCAGCTTAATTTCGTTCCCGACAGGGGGTTCCTATAACGAGCAGTACTTC
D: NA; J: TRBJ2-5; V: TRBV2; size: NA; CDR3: CASSGLVQETQYF; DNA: TGTGCCAGCAGTGGACTGGTCCAAGAGACCCAGTACTTC
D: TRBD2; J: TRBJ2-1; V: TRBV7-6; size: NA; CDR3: CASSLHAGGGNEQFF; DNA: TGTGCCAGCAGCTTACATGCGGGGGGGGGCAATGAGCAGTTCTTC
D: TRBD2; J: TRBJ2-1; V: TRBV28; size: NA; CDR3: CASSSAAGEIYNEQFF; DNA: TGTGCCAGCAGTTCCGCGGCGGGAGAGATCTACAATGAGCAGTTCTTC
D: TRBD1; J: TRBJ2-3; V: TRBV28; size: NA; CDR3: CASISLFTGGGDTQYF; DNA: TGTGCCAGCATATCCCTGTTCACAGGGGGAGGAGATACGCAGTATTTT
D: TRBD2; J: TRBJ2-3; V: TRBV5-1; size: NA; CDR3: CASSFLAGEPDTQYF; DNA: TGCGCCAGCAGCTTCCTAGCGGGAGAACCAGATACGCAGTATTTT
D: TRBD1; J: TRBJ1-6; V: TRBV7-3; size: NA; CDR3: CASSPTGDFNSPLHF; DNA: TGTGCCAGCAGCCCGACAGGGGATTTTAATTCACCCCTCCACTTT
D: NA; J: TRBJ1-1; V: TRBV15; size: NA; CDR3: CATSREVREVTEAFF; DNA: TGTGCCACCAGCAGAGAAGTCAGGGAGGTAACCGAGGCTTTCTTT
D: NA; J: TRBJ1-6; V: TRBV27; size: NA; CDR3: CASAPRRSSYNSPLHF; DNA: TGTGCCAGCGCCCCGAGGCGAAGCTCCTATAATTCACCCCTCCACTTT
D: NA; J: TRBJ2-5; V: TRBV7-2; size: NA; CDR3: CASSPVRSTQETQYF; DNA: TGTGCCAGCAGCCCTGTGAGGAGTACACAAGAGACCCAGTACTTC